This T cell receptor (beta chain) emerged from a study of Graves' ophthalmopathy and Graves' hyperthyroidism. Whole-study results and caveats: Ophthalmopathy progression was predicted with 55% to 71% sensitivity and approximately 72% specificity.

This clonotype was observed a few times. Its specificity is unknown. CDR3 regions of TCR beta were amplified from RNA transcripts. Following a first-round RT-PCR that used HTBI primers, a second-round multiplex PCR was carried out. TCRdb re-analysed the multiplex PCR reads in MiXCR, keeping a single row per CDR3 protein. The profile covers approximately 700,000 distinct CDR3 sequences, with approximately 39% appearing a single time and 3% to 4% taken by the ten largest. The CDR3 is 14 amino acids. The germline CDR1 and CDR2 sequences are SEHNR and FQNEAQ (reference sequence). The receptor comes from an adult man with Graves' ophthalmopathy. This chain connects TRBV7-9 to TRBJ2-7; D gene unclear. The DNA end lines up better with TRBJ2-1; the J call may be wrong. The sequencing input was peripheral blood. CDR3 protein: CASRLTGADNEQFF. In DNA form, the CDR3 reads TGTGCCAGCAGGTTAACGGGTGCCGACAATGAGCAGTTCTTC.